This TCR beta chain was profiled in a study of OX40 agonist ivuxolimab in advanced cancers. About the study: Each patient was given ivuxolimab into a vein every 2 weeks, at 0.01 to 10 mg/kg.

TCRdb's table, derived via immunoSEQ multiplex PCR, lists solely in-frame clones and lacks some. Of over 45,000 clones listed, under 85% were seen once; the top ten hold 2.5% to 3.5%. A word on this clone: No antigen is known for it.

Study-wide findings and caveats: The authors did not determine the antigen specificity of the expanded peripheral T cells.

V lost 4 bases and J 10 bases, leaving 8 bases between the germline ends. This CDR3 contains 11 residues. Germline loops: CDR1 SNHLY, CDR2 FYNNEI. V usage is TRBV2 and J usage is TRBJ2-1; D is unclear. The input for sequencing was CD4+ or CD8+ T cells sorted from blood, taken in a trial of the OX40 agonist ivuxolimab. The clonotype comes from an adult with an advanced solid tumor such as melanoma, head and neck, liver or kidney cancer. The CDR3 region has the DNA TGTGCCAGCAGTGTAACACAGGAGCAGTTCTTC. The encoded protein is CASSVTQEQFF.